Given below is one TCR beta chain in context. The antigen is undetermined. This sample is drawn from a study of OX40 agonist ivuxolimab in advanced cancers. Notes on the study in general: Averaging showed that CD8+ T cells had more expanded clones than CD4+ did. The specificity for antigen of the expanded peripheral T cells was not determined. The study found among the lowest clonal expansion in partial responders at 0.1-3.0 mg/kg.

Enrollment shut out patients with autoimmune disease history or systemic immunosuppression. The germline gives CDR1 SEHNR, CDR2 FQNEAQ (reference sequence). Trimming took off 5 bases at V and 8 bases at J, with 12 bases between the two ends. The CDR3 is 12 residues long. Using immunoSEQ multiplex PCR, the repertoire was profiled, and TCRdb retains in-frame clones only, with some absent. The sample lists tens of thousands of clones, 85% occurring once. The chain joins TRBV7-9 to TRBJ1-2; the D gene is possibly TRBD1 (5 bases). The receptor comes from an adult with an advanced solid tumor such as melanoma, head and neck, liver or kidney cancer. This specimen consisted of CD4+ or CD8+ T cells sorted from blood, obtained in a trial of the OX40 agonist ivuxolimab. The CDR3 DNA reads TGTGCCAGCAGCCATCCCGGGGGGGGCTACACCTTC. Its protein is CASSHPGGGYTF.